The sequence of this TCR beta chain was determined in a study of radiation and T cells in renal cell carcinoma (dated by TCRdb to the early 2020s). The study in broad terms: The samples were drawn from a clinical trial, where primary renal cell carcinomas were treated with 15 Gy of stereotactic body radiation therapy and then removed by nephrectomy 4 weeks afterward. In total, some 50 samples underwent TCR beta sequencing: about 26 tumors plus 27 peripheral blood samples. A total of approximately 4 million unique CDR3 nucleotide sequences, encoding roughly 3,000,000 unique CDR3 amino acid sequences, were found across all 50 or so samples. Findings and caveats that apply to the study as a whole: Tracking of blood repertoire dynamics stopped at about 4 weeks after treatment, with no follow-up past that point. In blood, the top tumor clonotypes increased between baseline and 2 weeks post-radiation and then shrank by 4 weeks, which suggests that tumor-resident clones expanded only transiently. No pretreatment tumor biopsies were available, so the baseline intratumoral presence of clonotypes could not be determined. Effects of radiation dose or scheduling on the TCR repertoire could not be addressed with the single-armed trial design.

What this sample's time point label stands for: baseline pretreatment blood. The label giving this sample's treatment or condition can be read as: 15 Gy SBRT to primary tumor, nephrectomy 4 weeks later. To track tumor-enriched clonotypes, serial peripheral blood was sampled from radiation-treated patients at baseline and at 2 weeks and 4 weeks after SBRT. Every patient's renal cell carcinoma showed clear cell pathology. Genomic DNA for TCR sequencing was prepared using the QIAamp DNA Blood Mini Kit (Qiagen). The analyses included just those samples that passed every quality control check. TCR beta libraries were generated from genomic DNA with the immunoSEQ kit, following the manufacturer's recommendations. To prepare the libraries, a first multiplex PCR with proprietary primers was run, followed by a second PCR that added unique barcodes, and a bead cleanup was done after each round. Each sample batch included a kit-provided positive control reaction and a negative control reaction. The final libraries underwent checking on an Agilent 4200 TapeStation D1000 ScreenTape, volumetric pooling, and quantification by qPCR. An Illumina NextSeq500 fitted with a MidOutput 150-cycle cartridge performed the sequencing, running 156 Read1 cycles and 15 Index1 cycles with the kit's custom primers. The pooled library was loaded at roughly 0.94 pM with an approximately 20% PhiX control spike-in. As for how the authors treated the data: The vendor-processed data were analyzed in R, and a clonotype was defined as all T cells that share the same CDR3 nucleotide sequence. For clone abundance analyses, frequencies were normalized to the 10,000 most abundant clones per sample. Public T cell clones, which averaged fewer than five per sample, were removed prior to analysis. Tumor-enriched clonotypes and baseline blood-enriched clonotypes were defined as those with an abundance difference of at least 32-fold between compartments. A beta-binomial differential abundance model was used to identify clonotypes that were expanded or contracted between blood time points. Similarity between tumor and blood repertoires was quantified using the Baroni-Urbani and Buser coefficient, and groups were compared with two-tailed Wilcoxon tests in R. TCRdb took over this immuneACCESS table, retaining in-frame rearrangements with V and J assigned. Such tables are incomplete; in checked studies, under half of the missing clones stem from an unresolved V gene, and the remainder is unexplained. V and J calls and clone size are those listed in that table; D and trimming were worked out from the DNA. Present in this sample are 130,000 or so clones, approximately 82% of which were seen just once. The ten largest clones add up to roughly 25% of the sample.

A word on this clone: Which antigen it targets is not known. The junction and the germline gene differ at one end; a read error may be behind it.

The sequence derives from a woman aged 45-65 years with renal cell carcinoma. This sample comprised blood, obtained from a patient whose treatment included radiotherapy and nephrectomy.

This receptor has the CDR3 CASGEQPNYGYTF. The nucleotides read TGTGCCAGCGGTGAACAGCCTAACTATGGCTACACCTTC. The V gene is TRBV6-1 and the J gene is TRBJ1-2; too little of a D gene remains to name it. The CDR3 runs 13 amino acids, cysteine and phenylalanine included. The sequence is cut down to CDR3 DNA, 39 bases in frame from base 1. CDR1 MNHNS and CDR2 SASEGT are derived from the germline V gene.